The 27 T cell receptor beta chains in this list originate from one sample, sequenced in a study of beta chain features in type 1 diabetes. TCRB transcripts that were expressed got sequenced, as all of the isolated RNA had been reverse transcribed. The repertoire was sequenced with immunoSEQ multiplex PCR; TCRdb's copy has only in-frame clones and lacks some. The data contain under 800,000 clones, 15% to 17% of them singletons. The sample taken for sequencing was naive CD4+ T cells from blood. Source of these receptors: a man aged 18 to 30 in good health.

The chain uses TRBV7-8 and TRBJ2-2; 13 bases agree with TRBD2. The CDR3 totals 19 residues. Germline-derived CDR1 and CDR2 are SGHVS and FQNEAQ. V lost 1 base and J lost 2; bases outside the gene matches: 7. CDR3 DNA: TGTGCCAGCAGCTTAGGCGGACTAGCGGGAGTAGGTAACACCGGGGAGCTGTTTTTT. Translation: CASSLGGLAGVGNTGELFF.

This sequence joins TRBV4-1 and TRBJ1-2; D may be TRBD1 (5 bases). Per the germline V gene, CDR1 is MGHRA and CDR2 is YSYEKL. The CDR3 spans 16 residues. Deletions cut 0 bases from V and 3 bases from J, with 14 bases between. The CDR3 DNA is TGCGCCAGCAGCCAAGATGCCTTGACAGTTTACTATGGCTACACCTTC. This gives the protein CASSQDALTVYYGYTF.

The chain is built from TRBV5-4 and TRBJ1-1; D is possibly TRBD1 (6 bases). Deletions cut 0 bases from V and 3 bases from J, with 6 bases between. The CDR3 runs to 13 residues. CDR1 and CDR2 from the germline V gene are SGHNT and YYREEE (reference sequence). Here the CDR3 DNA reads TGTGCCAGCAGCTTGGACAGGGACACTGAAGCTTTCTTT. Translating gives CASSLDRDTEAFF.

The rearrangement uses TRBV28 and TRBJ2-2, with a possible D match to TRBD2 (6 bases). Trimming stripped 6 bases from V and 3 bases from J, with 14 bases between. The length of the CDR3 is 15 residues. Germline values: CDR1 MDHEN, CDR2 SYDVKM. DNA for the CDR3: TGTGCCAGCAGCCAAGCGGGCCCCCACACCGGGGAGCTGTTTTTT. This translates into CASSQAGPHTGELFF. Based on the CDR3 plus reference TRBV28 and TRBJ2-2, the full variable domain is DVKVTQSSRYLVKRTGEKVFLECVQDMDHENMFWYRQDPGLGLRLIYFSYDVKMKEKGDIPEGYSVSREKKERFSLILESASTNQTSMYLCASSQAGPHTGELFFGEGSRLTVL.

V and J are TRBV2 and TRBJ2-1; the D call may be TRBD1 or TRBD2 (5 bases each). The CDR3 is made up of 14 amino acids. CDR1 is SNHLY, CDR2 FYNNEI, per germline. Trimming stripped 4 bases from V and 7 bases from J, with 14 bases between. Written as DNA, the CDR3 is TGTGCCAGCAGTGTTATGGGGGAGAAGAATGAGCAGTTCTTC. This gives the protein CASSVMGEKNEQFF.

The V gene is TRBV2, the J gene TRBJ2-2; 15 positions agree with TRBD2. After removal of 6 bases from V and 6 bases from J, the junction contained 2 bases not matched to a gene. Per the germline V gene, CDR1 is SNHLY and CDR2 is FYNNEI. This CDR3 is 15 amino acids long. This chain's CDR3 is CASRGTSGRSGELFF. The CDR3 DNA reads TGTGCCAGCAGGGGGACTAGCGGGAGGTCCGGGGAGCTGTTTTTT.

This clone was counted a few times. This sequence joins TRBV20-1 and TRBJ2-1; TRBD2 is a possible D gene (6 bases). CDR3 length equals 8 residues. Germline CDR1 is DFQATT and CDR2 is SNEGSKA (reference sequence). As DNA, the CDR3 is TGCGTAGCGGATGAGCAGTTCTTC. Its protein is CVADEQFF.

The rearrangement joins TRBV29-1 to TRBJ1-1, with D possibly matching TRBD1 (5 bases). The CDR3 is 15 residues long. CDR1 is SQVTM, CDR2 ANQGSEA, per germline. The V end lost 6 bases, the J end lost 6 bases, and 23 bases lay between the germline ends. DNA of the CDR3: TGCAGCGTCGCGATTGACCCCAATCGGGACTCTGAAGCTTTCTTT. Its translation is CSVAIDPNRDSEAFF.

On this clone itself: Mismatch with germline at one junction end may stem from a read error. This sequence joins TRBV7-2 and TRBJ2-7; D is unresolved. The CDR3 runs 12 residues. Germline CDR1 is SGHTA and CDR2 is FQGNSA. In DNA, the CDR3 is TGTGCCAGCAGCACCCTTTTGACCGGCCATCTATTC. This gives the protein CASSTLLTGHLF.

The V call is TRBV6-5, the J call TRBJ1-5; unclear D gene. Per the germline V gene, CDR1 is MNHEY and CDR2 is SVGAGI. The CDR3 loop spans 16 amino acids. Trimming removed 0 bases from V and 2 bases from J, with 11 bases in between. This CDR3 is CASSYSFLQGNQPQHF. CDR3 in DNA: TGTGCCAGCAGTTACTCTTTCCTCCAGGGCAATCAGCCCCAGCATTTT.

The rearrangement links TRBV2 to TRBJ1-1; D might be TRBD1 (6 bases). In germline, CDR1 is SNHLY, CDR2 FYNNEI. Trimming stripped 4 bases from V and 0 bases from J, with 15 bases between. This CDR3 region has 16 residues. This CDR3 reads CASSVRLGHLNTEAFF. The CDR3 nucleotides are TGTGCCAGCAGTGTCCGATTGGGACACTTGAACACTGAAGCTTTCTTT.

The CDR3 loop is CASSLDRGGNEKLFF. For the CDR3, the DNA is TGTGCCAGCAGTCTCGACAGGGGAGGGAATGAAAAACTGTTTTTT. This chain joins TRBV28 and TRBJ1-4; 8 bases agree with TRBD1. The CDR3 covers 15 residues. Unmatched junction bases numbered 7, after V lost 5 bases and J lost 5 bases. The V gene's germline CDR1 is MDHEN and CDR2 SYDVKM.

The chain links TRBV19 to TRBJ2-4, with a weak D call TRBD1 (5 bases). The CDR3 has 16 residues. V shed 7 bases and J shed 7 bases, with 23 bases lying between them. Looked up from germline, CDR1 is LNHDA and CDR2 is SQIVND (reference sequence). The chain's CDR3 is CASTTTRPGRWNIQYF. The CDR3 DNA follows: TGTGCCAGTACTACAACCCGGCCAGGGCGGTGGAACATTCAGTACTTC.

The gene calls are TRBV25-1 and TRBJ2-4; TRBD1 matches 8 bases. This CDR3 is built from 13 residues. Germline V gene data show CDR1 as MGHDK and CDR2 as SYGVNS. V was pared by 7 bases and J by 6 bases, with 5 bases of the junction left unmatched. In DNA form, the CDR3 reads TGTGCCAGCACCGGACAGGGCCGAAACATTCAGTACTTC. It encodes CASTGQGRNIQYF.

This clone has a handful of counts. The J gene is TRBJ2-5, the V gene TRBV7-9; tentative D call: TRBD2 (6 bases). The CDR3 loop spans 15 amino acids. Germline CDR1 reads SEHNR; CDR2 reads FQNEAQ (reference sequence). V lost 4 bases to trimming and J lost 0 bases, with 12 bases between them. For the CDR3, the DNA is TGTGCCAGCAGCTGGGCGGGGACGTACCAAGAGACCCAGTACTTC. Translation: CASSWAGTYQETQYF.

V is TRBV2 and J is TRBJ1-6; D ambiguous. This CDR3 region has 14 residues. V dropped 5 bases and J dropped 0 bases, with 5 bases sitting between them. CDR1 and CDR2 (germline): SNHLY, FYNNEI. The CDR3 DNA is TGTGCCAGCAGTCTGAACTCCTATAATTCACCCCTCCACTTT. Its translation is CASSLNSYNSPLHF. Full variable domain (missing parts from reference TRBV2 and TRBJ1-6): EPEVTQTPSHQVTQMGQEVILRCVPISNHLYFYWYRQILGQKVEFLVSFYNNEISEKSEIFDDQFSVERPDGSNFTLKIRSTKLEDSAMYFCASSLNSYNSPLHFGNGTRLTVT.

The rearrangement links TRBV11-3 to TRBJ2-2; 9 bases line up with TRBD1. Germline-derived CDR1 and CDR2 are SGHNT and YENEEA. This CDR3 is 14 amino acids long. The ends lost 4 bases at V and 6 bases at J; junction bases unmatched: 3. CDR3 coding DNA: TGTGCCAGCAGCTCACAGGGGGCCGCCGGGGAGCTGTTTTTT. Its protein is CASSSQGAAGELFF. Combining the CDR3 with reference TRBV11-3 and TRBJ2-2 gives the whole variable domain EAGVVQSPRYKIIEKKQPVAFWCNPISGHNTLYWYLQNLGQGPELLIRYENEEAVDDSQLPKDRFSAERLKGVDSTLKIQPAELGDSAVYLCASSSQGAAGELFFGEGSRLTVL.

The rearrangement links TRBV29-1 to TRBJ1-1; D not resolved. Germline loops: CDR1 SQVTM, CDR2 ANQGSEA. The length of the CDR3 is 12 residues. The V end was cut by 6 bases, the J end by 3 bases, with 11 bases between. Written as DNA, the CDR3 is TGCAGCGTCACCTCGGTGTACACTGAAGCTTTCTTT. It yields the protein CSVTSVYTEAFF.

This chain links TRBV7-9 with TRBJ1-6, with 12 bases matching TRBD1. The CDR3 covers 15 residues. From germline, CDR1 is SEHNR and CDR2 FQNEAQ (reference sequence). The J segment lost 10 bases and the V segment lost 8 bases, leaving 9 bases of the junction unmatched. In DNA, the CDR3 is TGTGCCAGCGAGCAGGGGACAGGGGGCGGATCACCCCTCCACTTT. Protein product: CASEQGTGGGSPLHF. The entire variable domain, with the rest obtained from reference TRBV7-9 and TRBJ1-6, is as follows: DTGVSQNPRHKITKRGQNVTFRCDPISEHNRLYWYRQTLGQGPEFLTYFQNEAQLEKSRLLSDRFSAERPKGSFSTLEIQRTEQGDSAMYLCASEQGTGGGSPLHFGNGTRLTVT.

V is TRBV11-2 and J is TRBJ2-7; D is uncertain. V lost 4 bases to trimming and J lost 7 bases, with 17 bases between them. This CDR3 has 14 residues. Per germline, CDR1 SGHAT and CDR2 FQNNGV. The CDR3 here is CASSYRVQVGEQYF. CDR3 nucleotides: TGTGCCAGCAGCTACCGGGTCCAGGTGGGAGAGCAGTACTTC. Filled out from reference TRBV11-2 and TRBJ2-7, the complete variable domain reads EAGVAQSPRYKIIEKRQSVAFWCNPISGHATLYWYQQILGQGPKLLIQFQNNGVVDDSQLPKDRFSAERLKGVDSTLKIQPAKLEDSAVYLCASSYRVQVGEQYFGPGTRLTVT.

V usage is TRBV18 and J usage is TRBJ1-2; D not certain. The CDR3 runs to 15 residues. CDR1 is KGHSH, CDR2 LQKENI, per germline. V was shortened by 6 bases and J by 4 bases, with 18 bases between the two germline ends. The CDR3 nucleotides read TGTGCCAGCTCGCTCCTGGAAGGCGACTTCTATGGCTACACCTTC. It yields the protein CASSLLEGDFYGYTF.

This clone was picked up a small number of times. The chain carries TRBV7-9 and TRBJ1-1, with D unresolved. CDR3 length: 14 amino acids. Germline V gives CDR1 SEHNR, CDR2 FQNEAQ (reference sequence). Trimming pared 5 bases from V and 4 bases from J, leaving 14 bases between. In DNA, the CDR3 is TGTGCCAGCAGCCAATCCGGGGAGGGCACTGAAGCTTTCTTT. This codes for CASSQSGEGTEAFF. Supplemented by reference TRBV7-9 and TRBJ1-1, the full variable domain reads DTGVSQNPRHKITKRGQNVTFRCDPISEHNRLYWYRQTLGQGPEFLTYFQNEAQLEKSRLLSDRFSAERPKGSFSTLEIQRTEQGDSAMYLCASSQSGEGTEAFFGQGTRLTVV.

In its sample, this clone was seen a few times. The V gene is TRBV5-1, the J gene TRBJ2-2; no clear D. The germline V gene encodes CDR1 SGHRS and CDR2 YFSETQ. The CDR3 contains 14 residues. V shed 0 bases and J shed 2 bases, with 5 bases lying between them. This CDR3 is CASSLGHNTGELFF. CDR3 DNA: TGCGCCAGCAGCTTGGGTCACAACACCGGGGAGCTGTTTTTT.

The chain carries TRBV6-1 and TRBJ2-7; D unclear. This CDR3 is 13 amino acids long. The V end lost 2 bases, the J end lost 1 base, and 6 bases lay between the germline ends. Germline V gives CDR1 MNHNS, CDR2 SASEGT. The CDR3, as DNA: TGTGCCAGCAGTGAATTTAGATCCTACGAGCAGTACTTC. It yields the protein CASSEFRSYEQYF.

The count of this clone is one. The chain is built from TRBV28 and TRBJ1-5; D remains ambiguous. Trimming pared 6 bases from V and 4 bases from J, leaving 16 bases between. This CDR3 comprises 15 residues. Germline V gene sequence: CDR1 MDHEN, CDR2 SYDVKM. The CDR3 reads CASRFWNPTNQPQHF. The CDR3 nucleotides are TGTGCCAGCAGATTTTGGAATCCTACAAATCAGCCCCAGCATTTT.

This clone was observed a few times. V usage is TRBV7-2 and J usage is TRBJ2-1, with D uncertain. Germline lookup yields CDR1 SGHTA and CDR2 FQGNSA. There are 16 residues in the CDR3. V was pared by 1 base and J by 0 bases, with 10 bases between. This CDR3 is CASSLGVYDSYNEQFF. The CDR3 nucleotides read TGTGCCAGCAGCTTAGGGGTCTATGACTCCTACAATGAGCAGTTCTTC.

The chain couples TRBV7-6 to TRBJ2-3; the match to TRBD1 covers 8 bases. The trim removed 0 bases at V and 0 bases at J, leaving 11 bases unmatched. Germline CDR1 SGHVS, CDR2 FNYEAQ. The CDR3 contains 19 residues. The CDR3 sequence is CASSLASGQGARSTDTQYF. CDR3 DNA: TGTGCCAGCAGCTTAGCTTCCGGACAGGGAGCCCGAAGCACAGATACGCAGTATTTT.